This TCR beta chain was sequenced during a study of blood T cell repertoires in COVID-19. Whole-study context: T cells, B-cell-depleted T cells, or PBMCs provided the cDNA or gDNA that served as material.

The assay was immunoSEQ multiplex PCR, and TCRdb's table has in-frame clones only and misses some. The sample has roughly 260,000 clones, about 88% seen once. This CDR3 is built from 14 residues. The germline V gene has CDR1 SGHAT and CDR2 FQNNGV. V dropped 5 bases and J dropped 3; count of bases not matched to a gene: 4. This sequence was found in a woman aged 30 to 39 with COVID-19, enrolled during active disease. Sequenced: peripheral blood. The V call is TRBV11-2, the J call TRBJ1-2; 9 bases are shared with TRBD1. The CDR3 DNA is TGTGCCAGCAGCGGGAGGACAGGGGACTATGGCTACACCTTC. It encodes CASSGRTGDYGYTF.